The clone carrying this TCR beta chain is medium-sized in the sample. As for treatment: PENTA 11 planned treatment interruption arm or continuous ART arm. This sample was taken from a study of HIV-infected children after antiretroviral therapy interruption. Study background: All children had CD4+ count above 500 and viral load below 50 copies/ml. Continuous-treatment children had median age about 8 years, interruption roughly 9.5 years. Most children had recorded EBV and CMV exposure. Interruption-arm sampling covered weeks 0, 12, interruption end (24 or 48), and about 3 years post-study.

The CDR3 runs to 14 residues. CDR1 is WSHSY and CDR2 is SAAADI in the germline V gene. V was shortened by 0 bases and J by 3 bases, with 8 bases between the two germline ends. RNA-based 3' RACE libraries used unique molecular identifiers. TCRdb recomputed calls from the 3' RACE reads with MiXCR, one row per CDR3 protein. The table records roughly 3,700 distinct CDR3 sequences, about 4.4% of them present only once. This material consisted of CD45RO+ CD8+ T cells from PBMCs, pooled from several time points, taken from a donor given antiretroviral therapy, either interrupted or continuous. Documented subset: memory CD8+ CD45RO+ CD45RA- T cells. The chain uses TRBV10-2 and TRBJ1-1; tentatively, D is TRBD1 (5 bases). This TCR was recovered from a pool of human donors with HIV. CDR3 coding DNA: TGCGCCAGCAGTGAGTCAGGAGGGGACACTGAAGCTTTCTTT. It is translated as CASSESGGDTEAFF.